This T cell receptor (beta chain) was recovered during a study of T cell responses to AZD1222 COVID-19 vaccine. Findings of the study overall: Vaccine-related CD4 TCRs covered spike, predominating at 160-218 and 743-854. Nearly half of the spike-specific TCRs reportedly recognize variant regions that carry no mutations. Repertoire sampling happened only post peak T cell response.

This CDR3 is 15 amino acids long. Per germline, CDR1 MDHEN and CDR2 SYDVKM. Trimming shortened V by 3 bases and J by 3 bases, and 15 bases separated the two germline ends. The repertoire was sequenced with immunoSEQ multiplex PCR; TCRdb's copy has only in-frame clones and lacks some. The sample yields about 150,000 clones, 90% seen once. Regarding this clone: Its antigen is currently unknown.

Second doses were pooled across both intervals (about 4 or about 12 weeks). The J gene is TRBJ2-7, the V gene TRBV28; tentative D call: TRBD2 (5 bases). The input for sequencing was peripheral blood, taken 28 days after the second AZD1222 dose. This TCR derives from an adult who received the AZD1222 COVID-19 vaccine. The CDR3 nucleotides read TGTGCCAGCAGTTTCCGGGGTATCTCCAACTACGAGCAGTACTTC. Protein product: CASSFRGISNYEQYF. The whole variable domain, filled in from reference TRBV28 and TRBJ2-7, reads DVKVTQSSRYLVKRTGEKVFLECVQDMDHENMFWYRQDPGLGLRLIYFSYDVKMKEKGDIPEGYSVSREKKERFSLILESASTNQTSMYLCASSFRGISNYEQYFGPGTRLTVT.